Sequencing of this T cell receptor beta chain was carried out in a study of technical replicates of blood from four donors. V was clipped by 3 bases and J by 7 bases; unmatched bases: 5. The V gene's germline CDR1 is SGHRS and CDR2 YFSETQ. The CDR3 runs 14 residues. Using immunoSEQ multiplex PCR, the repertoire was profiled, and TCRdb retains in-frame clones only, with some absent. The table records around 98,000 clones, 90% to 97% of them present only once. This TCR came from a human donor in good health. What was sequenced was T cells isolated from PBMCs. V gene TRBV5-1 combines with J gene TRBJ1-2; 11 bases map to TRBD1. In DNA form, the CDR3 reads TGCGCCAGCAGCTCAACCGGGACAGGGGGTGGCTACACCTTC. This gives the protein CASSSTGTGGGYTF. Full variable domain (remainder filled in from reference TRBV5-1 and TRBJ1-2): KAGVTQTPRYLIKTRGQQVTLSCSPISGHRSVSWYQQTPGQGLQFLFEYFSETQRNKGNFPGRFSGRQFSNSRSEMNVSTLELGDSALYLCASSSTGTGGGYTFGSGTRLTVV.